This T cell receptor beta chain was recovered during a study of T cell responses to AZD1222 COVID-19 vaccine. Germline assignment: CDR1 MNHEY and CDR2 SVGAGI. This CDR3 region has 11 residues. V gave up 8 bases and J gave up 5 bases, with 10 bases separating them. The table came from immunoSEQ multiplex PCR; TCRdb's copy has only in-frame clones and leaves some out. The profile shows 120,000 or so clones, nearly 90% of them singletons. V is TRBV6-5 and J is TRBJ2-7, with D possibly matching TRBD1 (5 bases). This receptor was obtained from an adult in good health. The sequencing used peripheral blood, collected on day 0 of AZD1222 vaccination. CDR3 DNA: TGTGCCAGCGGAAGGGGCCACGAGCAGTACTTC. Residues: CASGRGHEQYF.